The entry that follows covers one T cell receptor beta chain sequence. Its antigen is unknown. One base away there is no much larger clone; base qualities are not given. CDR1 SNHLY and CDR2 FYNNEI were looked up in the germline V gene. The CDR3 measures 18 amino acids from cysteine to phenylalanine. Only the CDR3 portion is preserved as DNA: 54 bases, with reading frame beginning at the first base. V has 1 base trimmed and J has 7 bases trimmed; junction bases matching no gene number 13. The CDR3 regions of human TCRbeta chains were analyzed by immunosequencing. In the original analysis: TCRs in the repertoires were compared against a reference library of SARS-CoV-2-specific TCRs that had been generated with the MIRA antigen-specificity platform. Breadth meant the fraction of unique TCRs that were SARS-CoV-2-associated, whereas depth meant the fraction of total T cells that were SARS-CoV-2-associated. Each spike-specific TCR was assigned to its reactive spike region and to a CD4 or CD8 class using the MIRA data. Log10-transformed breadth and depth values were compared by one-way ANOVA with Sidak's multiple comparisons tests. The immuneACCESS repertoire file appears here via TCRdb, limited to in-frame rearrangements. These files lack a portion of the clones; in checked studies, under half of the deficit traces to unresolved V genes, and the cause of the others is not known. V and J calls and clone size are copied from that table; D and trimming were computed from the DNA. In all, the sample holds under 80,000 clones, and roughly 85% of those were seen once. The top ten constitute around 1.2% of the sample.

The time point label, read with the paper, signifies: about 28 days (+/-7) after the second vaccine dose. AZD1222 recipients with second doses at about 4 weeks or about 12 weeks were pooled, because spike-specific TCR depth and breadth did not differ between schedules. Vaccinee samples were obtained from the UK trials COV001 and COV002, which included a single-blind randomized controlled phase 2/3 trial of AZD1222 (ChAdOx1 nCoV-19) in healthy adults. For TCRbeta chain sequencing, PBMC samples from trial participants were taken at day 0 and at day 28 after the second dose. The sample comes from a study of T cell responses to AZD1222 COVID-19 vaccine (dated by TCRdb to the early 2020s). About the investigation overall: TCR sequencing was performed for about 250 trial participants, of whom 200 to 210 were given two doses of AZD1222 and approximately 25 were given two doses of MenACWY control vaccine. Enrollment into the trials was organized by age into subgroups of 18-55, 56-69 and 70-plus years, and those subgroups contained about 160, 30 and 59 TCR-sequenced participants, respectively.

Overall results and qualifications from the work: Epitopes outside the regions mutated in the B.1.351 and B.1.1.7 variants were reportedly recognized by nearly half of the unique spike-specific TCRs. Participants were mostly white British, with more females than males. The authors suggested clonal diversity may have been underestimated. After two AZD1222 doses, both the breadth and the depth of spike-specific TCRs were significantly higher than at day 0 and than in MenACWY recipients. Vaccine-associated CD4 TCRs spanned the whole spike protein, with dominant responses in regions 160-218 and 743-854. Conclusions about previously exposed vaccinees are limited because only six or seven AZD1222 recipients were SARS-CoV-2 seropositive at baseline. The 56-69-year group was small, and its depth increase did not reach significance, likely because of low power. Because no day 14 peak-response samples were available, repertoires were characterized only after the peak T cell response.

The sequences come from peripheral blood, collected 28 days after the second AZD1222 dose. The chain was built from TRBV2 and TRBJ1-6, with 7 junctional bases fitting TRBD1. This clonotype originated in an adult who received the AZD1222 COVID-19 vaccine. The CDR3: CASSEGPGQQKGNSPLHF. The DNA sequence is given as TGTGCCAGCAGTGAAGGACCGGGACAGCAAAAGGGAAATTCACCCCTCCACTTT.